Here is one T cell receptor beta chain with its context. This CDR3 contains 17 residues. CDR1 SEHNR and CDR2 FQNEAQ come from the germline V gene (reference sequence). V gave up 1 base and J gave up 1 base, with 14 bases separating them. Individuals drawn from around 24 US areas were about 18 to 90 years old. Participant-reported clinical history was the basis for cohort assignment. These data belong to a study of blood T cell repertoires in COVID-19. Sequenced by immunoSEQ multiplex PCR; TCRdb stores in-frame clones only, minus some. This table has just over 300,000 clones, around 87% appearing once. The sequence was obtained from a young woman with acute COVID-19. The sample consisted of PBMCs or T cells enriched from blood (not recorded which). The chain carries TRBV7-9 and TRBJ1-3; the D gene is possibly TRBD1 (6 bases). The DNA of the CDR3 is TGTGCCAGCAGCTTAGAAACAGGGAGATCTTCTGGAAACACCATATATTTT. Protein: CASSLETGRSSGNTIYF.